This TCR beta chain was recorded in a study of PD-1 blockade in classical Hodgkin lymphoma. Study conclusions and caveats: Whereas CD4+ TCR diversity had risen significantly by C4D1, CD8+ TCR diversity had not.

Sequencing was performed with immunoSEQ multiplex PCR; in TCRdb, only in-frame clones are kept and a portion is missing. The sample holds some 38,000 clones, just over 75% seen once. All patients experienced relapse after autologous stem cell transplantation, and brentuximab vedotin exposure was variable. Patients had relapsed/refractory classical Hodgkin lymphoma with complete response, partial response or progressive disease as best response. This clone came up a few times. The antigen remains unidentified. This receptor was taken from a human donor with classical Hodgkin lymphoma. This specimen consisted of peripheral blood mononuclear cells (PBMCs), obtained before the second cycle of nivolumab.

The CDR3 spells CASRNRAANTGELFF. The CDR3 coding sequence is TGTGCCAGCAGAAACCGGGCGGCGAACACCGGGGAGCTGTTTTTT. The V gene is TRBV5-4, the J gene TRBJ2-2; D uncertain. V lost 5 bases, J lost 0 bases, and 11 bases lay in between. This CDR3 has 15 residues. CDR1 SGHNT and CDR2 YYREEE come from the germline V gene (reference sequence).